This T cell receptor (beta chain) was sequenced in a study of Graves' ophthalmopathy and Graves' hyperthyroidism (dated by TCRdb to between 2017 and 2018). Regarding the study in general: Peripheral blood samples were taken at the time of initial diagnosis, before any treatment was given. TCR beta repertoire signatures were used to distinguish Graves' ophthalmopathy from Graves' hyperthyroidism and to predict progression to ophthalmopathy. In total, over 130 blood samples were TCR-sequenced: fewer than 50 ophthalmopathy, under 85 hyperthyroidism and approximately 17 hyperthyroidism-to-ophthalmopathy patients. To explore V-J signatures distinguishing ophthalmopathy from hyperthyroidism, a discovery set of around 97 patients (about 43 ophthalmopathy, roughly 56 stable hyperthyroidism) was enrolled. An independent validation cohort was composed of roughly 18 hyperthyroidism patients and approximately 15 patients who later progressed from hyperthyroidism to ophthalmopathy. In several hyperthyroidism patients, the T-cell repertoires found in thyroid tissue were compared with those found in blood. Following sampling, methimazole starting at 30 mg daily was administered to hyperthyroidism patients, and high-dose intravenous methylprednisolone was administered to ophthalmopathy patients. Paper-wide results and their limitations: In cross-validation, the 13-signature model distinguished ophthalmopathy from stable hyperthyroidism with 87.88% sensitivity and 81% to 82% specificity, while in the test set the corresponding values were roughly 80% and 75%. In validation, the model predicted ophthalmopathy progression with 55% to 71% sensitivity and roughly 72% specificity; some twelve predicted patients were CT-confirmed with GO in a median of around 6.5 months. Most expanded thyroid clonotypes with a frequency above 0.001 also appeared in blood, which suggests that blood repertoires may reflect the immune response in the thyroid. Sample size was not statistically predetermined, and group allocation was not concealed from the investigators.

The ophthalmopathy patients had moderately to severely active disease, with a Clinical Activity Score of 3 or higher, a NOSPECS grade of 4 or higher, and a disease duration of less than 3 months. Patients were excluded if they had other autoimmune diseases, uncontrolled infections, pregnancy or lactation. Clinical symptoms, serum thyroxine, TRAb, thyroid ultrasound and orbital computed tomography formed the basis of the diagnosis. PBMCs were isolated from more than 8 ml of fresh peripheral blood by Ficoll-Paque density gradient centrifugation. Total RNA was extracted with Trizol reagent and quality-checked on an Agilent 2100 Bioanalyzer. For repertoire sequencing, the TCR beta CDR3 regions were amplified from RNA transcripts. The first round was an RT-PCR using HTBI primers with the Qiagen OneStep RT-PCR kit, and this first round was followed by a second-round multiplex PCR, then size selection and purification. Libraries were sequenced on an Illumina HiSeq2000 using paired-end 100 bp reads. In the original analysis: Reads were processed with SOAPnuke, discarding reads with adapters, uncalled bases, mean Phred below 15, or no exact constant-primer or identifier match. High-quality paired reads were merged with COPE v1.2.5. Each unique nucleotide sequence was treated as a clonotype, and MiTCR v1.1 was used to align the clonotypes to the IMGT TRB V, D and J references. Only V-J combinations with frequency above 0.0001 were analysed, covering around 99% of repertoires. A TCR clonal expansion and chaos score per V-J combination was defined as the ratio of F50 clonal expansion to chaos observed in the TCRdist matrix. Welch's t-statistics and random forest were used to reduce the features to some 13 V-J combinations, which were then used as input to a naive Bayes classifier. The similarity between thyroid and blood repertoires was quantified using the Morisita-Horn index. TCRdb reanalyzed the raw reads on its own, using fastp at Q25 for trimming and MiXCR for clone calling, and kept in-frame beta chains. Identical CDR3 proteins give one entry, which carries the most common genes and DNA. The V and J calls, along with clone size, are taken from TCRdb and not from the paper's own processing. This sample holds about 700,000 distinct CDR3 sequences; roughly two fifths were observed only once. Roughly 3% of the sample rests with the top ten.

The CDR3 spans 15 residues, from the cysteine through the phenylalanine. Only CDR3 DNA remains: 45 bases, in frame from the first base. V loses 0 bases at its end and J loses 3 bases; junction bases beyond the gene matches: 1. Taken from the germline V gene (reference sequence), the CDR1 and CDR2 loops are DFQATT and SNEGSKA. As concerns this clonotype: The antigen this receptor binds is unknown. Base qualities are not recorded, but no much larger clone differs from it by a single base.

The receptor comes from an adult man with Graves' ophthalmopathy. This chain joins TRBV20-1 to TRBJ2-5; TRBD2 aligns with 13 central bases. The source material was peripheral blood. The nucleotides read TGCAGTGCTAGAGATGGGACTAGCGGGGAAGAGACCCAGTACTTC. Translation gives CSARDGTSGEETQYF.